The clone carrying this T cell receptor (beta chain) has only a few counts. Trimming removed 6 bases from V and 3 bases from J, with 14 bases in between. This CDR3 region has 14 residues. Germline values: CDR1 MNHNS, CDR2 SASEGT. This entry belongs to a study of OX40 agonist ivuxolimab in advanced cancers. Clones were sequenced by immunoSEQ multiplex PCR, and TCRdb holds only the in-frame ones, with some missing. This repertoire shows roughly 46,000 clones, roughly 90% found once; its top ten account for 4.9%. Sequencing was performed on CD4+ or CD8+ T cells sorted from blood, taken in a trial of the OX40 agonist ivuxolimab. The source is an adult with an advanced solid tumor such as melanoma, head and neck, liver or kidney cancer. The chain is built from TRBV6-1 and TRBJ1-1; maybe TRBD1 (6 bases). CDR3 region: CASSVGGGDTEAFF. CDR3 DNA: TGTGCCAGCAGCGTCGGAGGGGGGGACACTGAAGCTTTCTTT.